Listed below are T cell receptor beta chains from one sample, sequenced in a study of blood T cell repertoires in COVID-19. Libraries were prepared by immunoSEQ multiplex PCR; TCRdb keeps only in-frame clonotypes and omits some of them. The repertoire holds about 80,000 clones, with about four fifths as singletons. The sequenced sample was peripheral blood. The source is a human donor in a cohort sampled during active COVID-19. Both conserved end residues are part of each CDR3. The D gene is left open where the match is weak. Size is omitted from some rows. Given values are once, few, many or a class for expanded clones.

>TRBD1|TRBJ1-1|TRBV7-9|once
CASSFSDRAPEAFF
TGTGCCAGCAGCTTCTCGGACAGGGCCCCTGAAGCTTTCTTT
>.|TRBJ1-2|TRBV29-1|medium-sized
CSAEVPTNYGYTF
TGCAGCGCCGAGGTCCCTACTAACTATGGCTACACCTTC
>TRBD1|TRBJ2-7|TRBV5-8|.
CASSIAQGAYEQYF
TGTGCCAGCAGCATAGCCCAGGGGGCCTACGAGCAGTACTTC
>.|TRBJ1-5|TRBV12-3/TRBV12-4|.
CASSPTGTQPQHF
TGTGCCAGCAGTCCTACAGGGACTCAGCCCCAGCATTTT
>TRBD2|TRBJ2-7|TRBV2|.
CASSGVALAGGEQYF
TGTGCCAGCAGTGGTGTAGCTCTAGCGGGGGGTGAGCAGTACTTC
>TRBD1|TRBJ2-7|TRBV28|.
CASSFLGQGPHEQYF
TGTGCCAGCAGTTTCCTAGGACAGGGACCCCACGAGCAGTACTTC
>TRBD1|TRBJ1-5|TRBV30|.
CAWSPQGVRPQHF
TGTGCCTGGAGCCCACAGGGGGTTCGGCCCCAGCATTTT
>TRBD2|TRBJ2-1|TRBV6-5|few
CASSPRTGGVGEQFF
TGTGCCAGCAGTCCTCGGACTGGGGGGGTGGGTGAGCAGTTCTTC
>TRBD1|TRBJ2-5|TRBV5-4|.
CASSLRQGIQETQYF
TGTGCCAGCAGCCTCCGACAGGGGATCCAAGAGACCCAGTACTTC
>.|TRBJ1-5|TRBV30|.
CAWNLGARQPQHF
TGTGCCTGGAACCTGGGGGCGAGGCAGCCCCAGCATTTT
>TRBD1|TRBJ1-6|TRBV19|few
CASSQGRGVSPLHF
TGTGCCAGTTCCCAGGGCAGGGGGGTTTCACCCCTCCACTTT
>.|TRBJ1-4|TRBV2|few
CASGSQVNEKLFF
TGTGCCAGCGGGTCCCAGGTTAATGAAAAACTGTTTTTT
>TRBD1|TRBJ2-6|TRBV11-1|once
CASSSDRVGANVLTF
TGTGCCAGCAGCTCAGACAGGGTTGGGGCCAACGTCCTGACTTTC
>TRBD1|TRBJ2-5|TRBV5-1|.
CASSHTGGQETQYF
TGCGCCAGCAGCCATACAGGGGGGCAAGAGACCCAGTACTTC
>.|TRBJ1-2|TRBV30|.
CAWSVLTGLFGYTF
TGTGCCTGGAGTGTACTGACAGGTCTCTTCGGCTACACCTTC
>TRBD1|TRBJ1-1|TRBV28|.
CASSPRGTVNTEAFF
TGTGCCAGCAGTCCCCGCGGGACAGTGAACACTGAAGCTTTCTTT
>.|TRBJ2-7|TRBV19|few
CASSGQTLYEQYF
TGTGCCAGTAGTGGGCAGACATTATACGAGCAGTACTTC
>TRBD1|TRBJ2-2|TRBV5-1|.
CASTNRQGRTFGELFF
TGCGCCAGCACGAACCGACAGGGGCGGACTTTCGGGGAGCTGTTTTTT
>.|TRBJ2-7|TRBV5-4|few
CASSPQGFDSVYEQYF
TGTGCCAGCAGCCCCCAGGGGTTCGATTCTGTATACGAGCAGTACTTC
>.|TRBJ1-2|TRBV28|once
CASSGGAANYGYTF
TGTGCCAGCAGTGGGGGGGCCGCTAACTATGGCTACACCTTC